These 5 T cell receptor beta chains were sequenced from one sample in a study of CD8 T cells in ankylosing spondylitis (TCRdb year 2017). Broader findings and caveats from the paper: Blood from ankylosing spondylitis patients appeared to be characterized by a TCR beta motif composed of about eight highly homologous amino acid variants.

Library method: 5' RACE. The sequencer listed for this sample is Illumina HiSeq 2500. In-frame beta chains were kept once TCRdb had trimmed the public reads at Q25 with fastp and called clones with MiXCR. All rows with the same CDR3 protein become a single entry with the most common DNA and genes. A total of around 770,000 distinct CDR3 sequences appear in this sample, around 20% of them only once. The ten top clones hold about 20% of the sample. Their recognized antigens are unknown. Sequencing used blood, either unsorted or a sorted T cell fraction (not recorded which). Every receptor here comes from a male donor with ankylosing spondylitis.

The chain couples TRBV4-3 to TRBJ2-1, with a possible D match to TRBD1 (5 bases). This CDR3 has 15 residues. Germline V gene data show CDR1 as LGHNA and CDR2 as YSLEER. Trimming took 0 bases from V and 8 from J, leaving 14 bases between them. This CDR3 is CASSQDLQGLDEQFF. CDR3 nucleotide sequence: TGCGCCAGCAGCCAAGATCTCCAGGGTCTCGATGAGCAGTTCTTC.

The chain joins TRBV12-5 to TRBJ1-5; 9 nucleotides line up with TRBD1. CDR1 is LGHNT and CDR2 is FRNRAP in the germline V gene. This CDR3 region has 16 residues. V lost 4 bases to trimming and J lost 6 bases; unmatched junction nucleotides: 10. CDR3 coding DNA: TGTGCTAGTGGTTACATGACAGGGGGTTGGGGTCAGCCCCAGCATTTT. Translating it yields CASGYMTGGWGQPQHF.

V is TRBV6-1 and J is TRBJ1-1; 9 bases are shared with TRBD1. Germline loops: CDR1 MNHNS, CDR2 SASEGT. The CDR3 runs to 13 residues. After removal of 4 bases from V and 7 bases from J, the junction contained 4 bases not matched to a gene. Written as DNA, the CDR3 is TGTGCCAGCAGTGTAAGGACAGGGGATGAAGCTTTCTTT. Protein: CASSVRTGDEAFF.

V and J are TRBV7-9 and TRBJ2-5; 14 bases line up with TRBD2. This CDR3 is built from 17 residues. The germline V gene encodes CDR1 SEHNR and CDR2 FQNEAQ (reference sequence). V shed 5 bases and J 5 bases; nucleotides not matched to a gene: 10. The CDR3 loop is CASSPSTSGGVVETQYF. CDR3 sequence (DNA): TGTGCCAGCAGCCCTTCGACTAGCGGGGGGGTGGTGGAGACCCAGTACTTC. The complete variable domain, with remaining parts taken from reference TRBV7-9 and TRBJ2-5, reads DTGVSQNPRHKITKRGQNVTFRCDPISEHNRLYWYRQTLGQGPEFLTYFQNEAQLEKSRLLSDRFSAERPKGSFSTLEIQRTEQGDSAMYLCASSPSTSGGVVETQYFGPGTRLLVL.

CDR3: CASSQEWAGEVQYF. CDR3 in DNA: TGCGCCAGCAGCCAAGAATGGGCGGGAGAGGTGCAGTATTTT. The chain uses TRBV4-3 and TRBJ2-3, with 7 bases fitting TRBD2. Trimming cost V 0 bases and J 11 bases; bases outside gene matches: 8. The germline CDR1 and CDR2 sequences are LGHNA and YSLEER. CDR3 length equals 14 residues.